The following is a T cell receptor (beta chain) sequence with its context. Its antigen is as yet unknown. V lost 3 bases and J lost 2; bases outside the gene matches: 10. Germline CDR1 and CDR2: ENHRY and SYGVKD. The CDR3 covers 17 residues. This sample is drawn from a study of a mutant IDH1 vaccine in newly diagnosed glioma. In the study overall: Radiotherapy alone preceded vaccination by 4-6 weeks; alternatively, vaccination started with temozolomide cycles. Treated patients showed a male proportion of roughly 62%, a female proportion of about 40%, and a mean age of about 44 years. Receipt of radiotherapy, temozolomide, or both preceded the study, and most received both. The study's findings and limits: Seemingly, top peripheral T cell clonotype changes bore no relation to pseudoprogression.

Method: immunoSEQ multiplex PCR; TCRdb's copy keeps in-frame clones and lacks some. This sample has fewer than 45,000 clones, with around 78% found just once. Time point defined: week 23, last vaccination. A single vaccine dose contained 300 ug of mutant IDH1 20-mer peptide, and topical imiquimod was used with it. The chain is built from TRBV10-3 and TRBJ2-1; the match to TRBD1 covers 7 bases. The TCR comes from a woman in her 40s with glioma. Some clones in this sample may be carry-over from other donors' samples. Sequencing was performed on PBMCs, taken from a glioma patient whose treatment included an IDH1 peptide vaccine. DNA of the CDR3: TGTGCCATCAGTGAATTGGGGACAGAAAGAACCTACAATGAGCAGTTCTTC. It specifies CAISELGTERTYNEQFF.